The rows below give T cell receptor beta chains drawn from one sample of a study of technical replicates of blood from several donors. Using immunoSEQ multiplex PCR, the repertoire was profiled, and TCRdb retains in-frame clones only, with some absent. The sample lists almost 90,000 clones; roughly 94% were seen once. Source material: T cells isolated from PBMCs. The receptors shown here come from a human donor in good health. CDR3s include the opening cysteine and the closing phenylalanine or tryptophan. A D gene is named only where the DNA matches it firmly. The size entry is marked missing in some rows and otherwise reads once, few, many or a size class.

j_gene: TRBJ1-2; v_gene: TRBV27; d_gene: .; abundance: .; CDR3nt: TGTGCCAGCAGTTTAAGTACGACAGGCAACTATGGCTACACCTTC; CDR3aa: CASSLSTTGNYGYTF
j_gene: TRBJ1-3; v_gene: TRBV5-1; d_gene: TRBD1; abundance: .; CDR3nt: TGCGCCAGCAGCCGGACAGGGGGCGCATCTGGAAACACCATATATTTT; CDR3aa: CASSRTGGASGNTIYF
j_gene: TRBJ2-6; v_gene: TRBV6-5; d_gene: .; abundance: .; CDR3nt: TGTGCCAGCAGTTACACAGGGCCTGGGGCCAACGTCCTGACTTTC; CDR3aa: CASSYTGPGANVLTF
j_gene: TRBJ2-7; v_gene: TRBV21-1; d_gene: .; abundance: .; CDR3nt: TGTGCCAGCAGAAGGACTAGCGGGAGGAACGAGCAGTACTTC; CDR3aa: CASRRTSGRNEQYF
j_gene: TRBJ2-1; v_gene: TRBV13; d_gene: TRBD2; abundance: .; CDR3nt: TGTGCCAGCAGCATGGGACTAGCGAGGGTCTTC; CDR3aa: CASSMGLARVF
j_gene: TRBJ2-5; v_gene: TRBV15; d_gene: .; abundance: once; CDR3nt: TGTGCCACCAGCAGAACCCGACCCCCTCGAGGGGAGACCCAGTACTTC; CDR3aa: CATSRTRPPRGETQYF
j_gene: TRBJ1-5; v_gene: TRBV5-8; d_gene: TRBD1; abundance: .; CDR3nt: TGTGCCAGCAGCTTGGACAGGGGGCGGAATCAGCCCCAGCATTTT; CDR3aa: CASSLDRGRNQPQHF
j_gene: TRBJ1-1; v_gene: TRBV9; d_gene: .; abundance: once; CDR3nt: TGTGCCAGCAGCGCAGGGGCGTTGAACACTGAAGCTTTCTTT; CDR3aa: CASSAGALNTEAFF
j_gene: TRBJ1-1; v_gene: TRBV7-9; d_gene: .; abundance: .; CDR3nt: TGTGCCAGCAGCTTAGCCACAGGGTACACTGAAGCTTTCTTT; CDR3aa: CASSLATGYTEAFF
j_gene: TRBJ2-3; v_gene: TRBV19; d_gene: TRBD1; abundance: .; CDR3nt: TGTGCCAGTAGTATTCGACAGGGGTTGGCAGATACGCAGTATTTT; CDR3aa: CASSIRQGLADTQYF
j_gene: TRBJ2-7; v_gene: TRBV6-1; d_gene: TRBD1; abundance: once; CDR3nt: TGTGCCAGCAGTGTGACAGGGCTCCCCTACGAGCAGTACTTC; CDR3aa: CASSVTGLPYEQYF
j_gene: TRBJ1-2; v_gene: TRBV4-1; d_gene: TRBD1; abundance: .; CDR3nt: TGCGCCAGCAGCCAAGAACTAGGGACAGGGAATTCGGATGGCTACACCTTC; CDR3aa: CASSQELGTGNSDGYTF
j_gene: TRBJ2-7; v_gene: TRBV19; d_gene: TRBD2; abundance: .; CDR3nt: TGTGCCAGTAGTACTTCCGGCGGGAGGCCCTACGAGCAGTACTTC; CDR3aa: CASSTSGGRPYEQYF
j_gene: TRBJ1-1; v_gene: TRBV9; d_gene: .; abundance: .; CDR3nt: TGTGCCAGCAGCGGACCGACTCCAGCTTTCTTT; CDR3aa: CASSGPTPAFF
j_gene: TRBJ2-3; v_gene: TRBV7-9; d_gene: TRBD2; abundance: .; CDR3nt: TGTGCCAGCAGCTTAGGAGGACTAGCTTTTATCAGCACAGATACGCAGTATTTT; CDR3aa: CASSLGGLAFISTDTQYF
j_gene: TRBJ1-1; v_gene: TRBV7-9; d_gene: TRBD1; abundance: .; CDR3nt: TGTGCCAGCAGCAGGGGGCAGGAAGCTTTCTTT; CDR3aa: CASSRGQEAFF
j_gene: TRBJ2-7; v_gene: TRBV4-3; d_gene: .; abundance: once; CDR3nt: TGCGCCAGCAGCCCCCTAGGGGCGGGGACCTACGAGCAGTACTTC; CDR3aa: CASSPLGAGTYEQYF
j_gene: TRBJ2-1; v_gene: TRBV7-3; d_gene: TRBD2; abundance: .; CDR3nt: TGTGCCAGCAGCTTTTGGACTAGCGGGAGTGAGCAGTTCTTC; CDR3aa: CASSFWTSGSEQFF
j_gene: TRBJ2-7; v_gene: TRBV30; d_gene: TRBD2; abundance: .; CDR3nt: TGTGCCTGGACACGGCGGCGGGAGACCTACGAGCAGTACTTC; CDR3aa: CAWTRRRETYEQYF
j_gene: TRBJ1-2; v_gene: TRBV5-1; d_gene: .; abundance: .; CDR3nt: TGCGCCAGCAGCCCAACTCAGGGAAAAAGTAACTATGGCTACACCTTC; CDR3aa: CASSPTQGKSNYGYTF
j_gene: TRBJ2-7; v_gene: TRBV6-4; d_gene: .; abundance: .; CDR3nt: TGTGCCAGCAGTGACCCGCCGACTAGTCAAGGCGAGCAGTACTTC; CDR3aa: CASSDPPTSQGEQYF
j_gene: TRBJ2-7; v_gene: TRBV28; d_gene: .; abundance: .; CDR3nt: TGTGCCAGCAGTTCGGGGGAGCAGTACTTC; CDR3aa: CASSSGEQYF
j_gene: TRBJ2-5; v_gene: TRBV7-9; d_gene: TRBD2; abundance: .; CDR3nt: TGTGCCAGCAGCCCGAGCGGGAGCGTAGAGACCCAGTACTTC; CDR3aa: CASSPSGSVETQYF
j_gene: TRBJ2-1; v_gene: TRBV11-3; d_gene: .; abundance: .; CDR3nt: TGTGCCAGCAGCCCAGACAATGAGCAGTTCTTC; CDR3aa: CASSPDNEQFF
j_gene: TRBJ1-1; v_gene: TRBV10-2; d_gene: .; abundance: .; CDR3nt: TGCGCCAGCAGTGAACAGGGATACACTGAAGCTTTCTTT; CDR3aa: CASSEQGYTEAFF
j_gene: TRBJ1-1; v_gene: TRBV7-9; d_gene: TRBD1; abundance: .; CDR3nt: TGTGCCAGCAGCAACAGACAGGGAGAAGCTTTCTTT; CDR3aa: CASSNRQGEAFF
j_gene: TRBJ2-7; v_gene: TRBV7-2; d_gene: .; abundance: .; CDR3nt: TGTGCCAGCAGCTTAGAAGGCTCCAGGGCCTACGAGCAGTACTTC; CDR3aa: CASSLEGSRAYEQYF
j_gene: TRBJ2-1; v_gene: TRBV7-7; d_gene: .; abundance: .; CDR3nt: TGTGCCAGCAGTCAAGCAGGGGTCAATGAGCAGTTCTTC; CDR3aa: CASSQAGVNEQFF
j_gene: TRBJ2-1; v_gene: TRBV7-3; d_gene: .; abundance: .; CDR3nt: TGTGCCAGCAGCCCGAACTCGGCGGGCAATGAGCAGTTCTTC; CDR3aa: CASSPNSAGNEQFF
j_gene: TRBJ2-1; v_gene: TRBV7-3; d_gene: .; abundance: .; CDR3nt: TGTGCCAGCAGCTTAACGTCAGGGTCCAATGAGCAGTTCTTC; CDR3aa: CASSLTSGSNEQFF
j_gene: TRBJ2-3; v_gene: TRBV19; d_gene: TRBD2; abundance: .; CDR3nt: TGTGCCAGTAGTATTCTAGCGGGAGGGACAGATACGCAGTATTTT; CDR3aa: CASSILAGGTDTQYF
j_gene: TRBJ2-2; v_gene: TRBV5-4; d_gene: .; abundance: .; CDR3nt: TGTGCCAGCAGCTTCCAGCAGGGCACCGGGGAGCTGTTTTTT; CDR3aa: CASSFQQGTGELFF
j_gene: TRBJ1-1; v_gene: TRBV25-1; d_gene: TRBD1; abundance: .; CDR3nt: TGTGCCTTACTATGGGACAGTGAAGCTTTCTTT; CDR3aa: CALLWDSEAFF
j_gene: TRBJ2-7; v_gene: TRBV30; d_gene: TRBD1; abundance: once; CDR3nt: TGTGCCTGGTTACAGGGGGAGGACTACGAGCAGTACTTC; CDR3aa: CAWLQGEDYEQYF